This T cell receptor beta chain was sequenced in a study of T cell responses to AZD1222 COVID-19 vaccine. Points from the study as a whole: Among vaccine-associated CD4 TCRs, coverage spanned spike, with dominance at 160-218 and 743-854.

The length of the CDR3 is 14 residues. Germline loops: CDR1 SGHTA, CDR2 FQGNSA. Trimming removed 5 bases from V and 4 bases from J; junction bases left unmatched: 6. Profiling relied on immunoSEQ multiplex PCR, and the TCRdb table lists in-frame clones only, not all of them. The sample holds around 140,000 clones, roughly 90% seen once. About this clone itself: What it binds is not known.

The chain combines TRBV7-2 with TRBJ1-2, with 8 bases fitting TRBD1. The clonotype comes from an adult who received the AZD1222 COVID-19 vaccine. Material: peripheral blood, obtained 28 days after the second AZD1222 dose. The CDR3 spells CASSPLTGGYGYTF. The CDR3 nucleotides read TGTGCCAGCAGCCCTCTTACAGGGGGCTATGGCTACACCTTC.